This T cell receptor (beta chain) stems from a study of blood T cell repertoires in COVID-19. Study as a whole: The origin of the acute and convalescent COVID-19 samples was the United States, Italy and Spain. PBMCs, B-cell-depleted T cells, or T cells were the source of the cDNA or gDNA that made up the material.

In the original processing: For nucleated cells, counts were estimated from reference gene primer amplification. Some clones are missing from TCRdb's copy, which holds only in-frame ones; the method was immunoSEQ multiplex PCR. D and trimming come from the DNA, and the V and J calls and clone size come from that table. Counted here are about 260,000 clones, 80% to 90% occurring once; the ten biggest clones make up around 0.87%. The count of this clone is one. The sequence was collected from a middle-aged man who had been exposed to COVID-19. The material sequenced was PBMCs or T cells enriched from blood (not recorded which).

The CDR3: CASRSDGGVELFF. The CDR3, as DNA: TGTGCCAGCAGATCGGACGGGGGGGTAGAGCTGTTTTTT. The J gene is TRBJ2-2, the V gene TRBV2; 8 bases line up with TRBD2. The CDR3 runs 13 residues. With 6 bases clipped from V and 11 bases from J, the junction kept 8 bases outside the gene matches. Germline V gives CDR1 SNHLY, CDR2 FYNNEI. Complete variable domain (other parts from reference TRBV2 and TRBJ2-2): EPEVTQTPSHQVTQMGQEVILRCVPISNHLYFYWYRQILGQKVEFLVSFYNNEISEKSEIFDDQFSVERPDGSNFTLKIRSTKLEDSAMYFCASRSDGGVELFFGEGSRLTVL.